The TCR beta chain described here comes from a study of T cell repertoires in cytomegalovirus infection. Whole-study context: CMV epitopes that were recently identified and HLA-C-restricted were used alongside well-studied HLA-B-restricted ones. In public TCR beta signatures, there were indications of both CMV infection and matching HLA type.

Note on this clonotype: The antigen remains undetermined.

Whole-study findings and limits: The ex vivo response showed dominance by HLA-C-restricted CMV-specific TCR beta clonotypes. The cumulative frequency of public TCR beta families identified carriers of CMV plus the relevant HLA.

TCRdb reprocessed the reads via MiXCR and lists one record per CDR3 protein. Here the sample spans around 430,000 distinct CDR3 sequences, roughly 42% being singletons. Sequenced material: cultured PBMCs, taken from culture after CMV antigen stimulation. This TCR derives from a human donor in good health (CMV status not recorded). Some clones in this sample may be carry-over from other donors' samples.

The CDR3 nucleotides are TGTGCCAGCTCACCAACGTATCCTGACACTGAAGCTTTCTTT. Translated, it gives CASSPTYPDTEAFF. This chain connects TRBV18 to TRBJ1-1; D is uncertain. The CDR3 extends over 14 amino acids. Germline values: CDR1 KGHSH, CDR2 LQKENI. V lost 2 bases and J 3 bases, leaving 10 bases between the germline ends.